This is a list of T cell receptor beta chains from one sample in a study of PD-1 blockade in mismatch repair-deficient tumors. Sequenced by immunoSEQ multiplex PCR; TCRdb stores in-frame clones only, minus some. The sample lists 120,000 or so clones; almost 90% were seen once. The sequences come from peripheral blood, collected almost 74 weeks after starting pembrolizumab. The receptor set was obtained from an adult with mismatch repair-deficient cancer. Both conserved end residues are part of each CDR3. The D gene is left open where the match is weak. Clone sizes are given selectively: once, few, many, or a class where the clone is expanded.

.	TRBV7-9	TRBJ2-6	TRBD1	TGTGCCAGCAGTACAGGGGTTTTCTCTGGGGCCAACGTCCTGACTTTC	CASSTGVFSGANVLTF
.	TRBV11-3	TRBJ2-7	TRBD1	TGTGCCAGCAGCTTACGGCCGGTGCGGACAGGGGGAGACCCCTACGAGCAGTACTTC	CASSLRPVRTGGDPYEQYF
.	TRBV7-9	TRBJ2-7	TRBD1	TGTGCCAGCAGCCCGGGACAGTCCTACGAGCAGTACTTC	CASSPGQSYEQYF
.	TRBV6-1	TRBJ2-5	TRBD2	TGTGCCAGCAGTGATTTAGCGGGAGGGCAAGAGACCCAGTACTTC	CASSDLAGGQETQYF
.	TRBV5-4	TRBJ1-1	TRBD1	TGTGCCAGCAGCTCTATCCGACAGGGGCCAGAAGCTTTCTTT	CASSSIRQGPEAFF
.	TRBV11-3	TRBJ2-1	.	TGTGCCAGCAGCCTCCACTGGTTCCGTGAGCAGTTCTTC	CASSLHWFREQFF
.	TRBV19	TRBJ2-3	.	TGTGCCAGTAGTATGGAGTACACAGATACGCAGTATTTT	CASSMEYTDTQYF
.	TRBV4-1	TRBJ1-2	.	TGCGCCAGCAGCCAAGAAGGCAGGGGAAACTATGGCTACACCTTC	CASSQEGRGNYGYTF
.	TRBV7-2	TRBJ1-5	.	TGTGCCAGCAGCTTAGCGGATCTAGAGTCCCAGCCCCAGCATTTT	CASSLADLESQPQHF
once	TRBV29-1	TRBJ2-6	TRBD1	TGCAGCGTTCGGGACAGGAAGGCTGGGGCCAACGTCCTGACTTTC	CSVRDRKAGANVLTF
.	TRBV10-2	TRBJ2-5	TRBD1	TGCGCCAGTCAGGGACAGCAAGAGACCCAGTACTTC	CASQGQQETQYF
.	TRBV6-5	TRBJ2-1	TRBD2	TGTGCCAGCAGTAGGACTAGCGGGAGGGCGAATGAGCAGTTCTTC	CASSRTSGRANEQFF
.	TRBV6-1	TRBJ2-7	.	TGTGCCAGCAGTTACGGCGGGGAGCAGTACTTC	CASSYGGEQYF
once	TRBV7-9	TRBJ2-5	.	TGTGCCAGCAGCGGTTGGGGAGCAACCCAAGAGACCCAGTACTTC	CASSGWGATQETQYF
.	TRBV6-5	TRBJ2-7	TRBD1	TGTGCCACTTTACAGGGGAACGAGCAGTACTTC	CATLQGNEQYF
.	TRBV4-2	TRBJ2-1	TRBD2	TGTGCCAGCAGCCAACGACTAGCGGGAGGGCCAGGCGAGCAGTTCTTC	CASSQRLAGGPGEQFF
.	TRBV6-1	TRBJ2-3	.	TGTGCCAGCAGCGAAACACTATTTAGACTAGTCAGCACAGATACGCAGTATTTT	CASSETLFRLVSTDTQYF
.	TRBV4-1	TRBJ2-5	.	TGCGCCAGCAGCCAAGCCCCAACCGGGGGATACCAGGAGACCCAGTACTTC	CASSQAPTGGYQETQYF
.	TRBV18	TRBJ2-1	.	TGTGCCAGCTCACCACCGGGTGTCACAACCTACAATGAGCAGTTCTTC	CASSPPGVTTYNEQFF
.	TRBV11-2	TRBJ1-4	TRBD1	TGTGCCAGCAGCGTAAAAGTCTCTCTTGGACAGGGTGATGAAAAACTGTTTTTT	CASSVKVSLGQGDEKLFF
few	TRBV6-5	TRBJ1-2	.	TGTGCCAGCAGGACGCAGCAGTTCTATGGCTACACCTTC	CASRTQQFYGYTF
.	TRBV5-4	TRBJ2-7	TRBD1	TGTGCCAGCAGCATACAGGGGCAGAACGAGCAGTACTTC	CASSIQGQNEQYF
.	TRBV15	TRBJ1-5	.	TGTGCCACCAGCCTAGGGGAACTAAGAAATCAGCCCCAGCATTTT	CATSLGELRNQPQHF
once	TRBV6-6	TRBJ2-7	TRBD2	TGTGCCAGCAGCGTTACTAGCGGGAGCTACGAGCAGTACTTC	CASSVTSGSYEQYF
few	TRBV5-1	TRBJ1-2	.	TGCGCCAGCAGCGTGAGTAGAAACTATGGCTACACCTTC	CASSVSRNYGYTF
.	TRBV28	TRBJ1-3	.	TGTGCCAGCAGTTTATCGGGGGATTCTGGAAACACCATATATTTT	CASSLSGDSGNTIYF
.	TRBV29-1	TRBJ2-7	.	TGCAGCGTTGGGGGGAAGGAAGGATCCTACGAGCAGTACTTC	CSVGGKEGSYEQYF
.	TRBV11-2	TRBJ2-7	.	TGTGCCAGCAGCGGGGGGGCTCGCAGGGGAATCTACGAGCAGTACTTC	CASSGGARRGIYEQYF
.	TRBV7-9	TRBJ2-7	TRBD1	TGTGCCAGCAGCCCTTACCGGGGACAGGAGTCCTACGAGCAGTACTTC	CASSPYRGQESYEQYF
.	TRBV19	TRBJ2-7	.	TGTGCCAGTAGTATCACCCAGGATTCCTCCTACGAGCAGTACTTC	CASSITQDSSYEQYF
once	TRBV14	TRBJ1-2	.	TGTGCCAGCAGCCAGTCTGGGGGCCCTAACTATGGCTACACCTTC	CASSQSGGPNYGYTF
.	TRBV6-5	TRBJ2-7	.	TGTGCCAGCAGTTACTTGGGGACGTTGGACGAGCAGTACTTC	CASSYLGTLDEQYF
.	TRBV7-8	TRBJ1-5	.	TGTGCCAGCAGCTTAGGAGGGGCGGTTCAGCCCCAGCATTTT	CASSLGGAVQPQHF
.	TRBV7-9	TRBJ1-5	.	TGTGCCAGCAGCTCGGGGAATCAGCCCCAGCATTTT	CASSSGNQPQHF
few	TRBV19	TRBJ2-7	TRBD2	TGTGCCAGTAGTATATCGACGGGGGGATACGAGCAGTACTTC	CASSISTGGYEQYF
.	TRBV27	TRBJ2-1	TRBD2	TGTGCCAGCAGGGCGGGGGTTCGGGGTGAGCAGTTCTTC	CASRAGVRGEQFF
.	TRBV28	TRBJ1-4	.	TGTGCCAGCAGTTCCGGACAGAGGCTGTTTTTT	CASSSGQRLFF
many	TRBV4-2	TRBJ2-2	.	TGTGCCAGCAGCCAAGAAGACGCGAACACCGGGGAGCTGTTTTTT	CASSQEDANTGELFF
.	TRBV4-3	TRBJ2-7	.	TGCGCCAGCAGCCAAGATTTCGGGAGCTCCACCTACGAGCAGTACTTC	CASSQDFGSSTYEQYF
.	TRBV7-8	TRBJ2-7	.	TGTGCCAGCAGCGTGAAACCGCAGCACACCTCCTACGAGCAGTACTTC	CASSVKPQHTSYEQYF
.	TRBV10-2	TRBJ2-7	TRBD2	TGCGCCAGCAGTCTCCTTTTCGGGAGGAAAACCTACGAGCAGTACTTC	CASSLLFGRKTYEQYF
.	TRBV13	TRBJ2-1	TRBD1	TGTGCCAGCAGCTTTCCGACAGGGGGCGCGGGGGAGCAGTTCTTC	CASSFPTGGAGEQFF
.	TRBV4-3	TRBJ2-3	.	TGCGCCAGCAGCCAGATTTTTTCCGGGTTCCATAAGCAGTATTTT	CASSQIFSGFHKQYF
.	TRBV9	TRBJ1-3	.	TGTGCCAGCAGCGGGGCATTCTCTGGAAACACCATATATTTT	CASSGAFSGNTIYF
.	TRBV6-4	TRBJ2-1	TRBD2	TGTGCCAGCAGATCCGGGACTAGCGGTACCCAGAGCTCCTACAATGAGCAGTTCTTC	CASRSGTSGTQSSYNEQFF
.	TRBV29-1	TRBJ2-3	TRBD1	TGCAGCGTTGAACTCCGGGACAGGGGCGAATGGCAGTATTTT	CSVELRDRGEWQYF
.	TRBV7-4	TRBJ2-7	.	TGTGCCAGCAGCTGGACGGTATGGGAGCAGTACTTC	CASSWTVWEQYF
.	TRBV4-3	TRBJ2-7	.	TGCGCCAGCAGCCAAGAAGCAGGTTCCGAGCAGTACTTC	CASSQEAGSEQYF
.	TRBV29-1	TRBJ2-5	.	TGCAGCGTTGAATTTCCTGGCCAAGAGACCCAGTACTTC	CSVEFPGQETQYF
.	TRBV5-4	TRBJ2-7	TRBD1	TGTGCCAGCAGCTTGGTCCCACCACAGGGGACCTACGAGCAGTACTTC	CASSLVPPQGTYEQYF
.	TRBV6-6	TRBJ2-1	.	TGTGCCAGCAGTTACCTGACTGCCAATGAGCAGTTCTTC	CASSYLTANEQFF
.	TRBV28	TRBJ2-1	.	TGTGCCAGCAGTCCGATTTACAATGAGCAGTTCTTC	CASSPIYNEQFF
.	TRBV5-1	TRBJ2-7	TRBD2	TGCGCCACCATCGGACTAGCGGAGCATACTGGCGAGCAGTACTTC	CATIGLAEHTGEQYF
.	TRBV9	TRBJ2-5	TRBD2	TGTGCCAGCAGCGTAGGGCTAGCGGGAGTTGAGACCCAGTACTTC	CASSVGLAGVETQYF
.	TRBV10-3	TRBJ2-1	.	TGTGCCATCAGTGAGGCGCAGGGGAGACGCTACAATGAGCAGTTCTTC	CAISEAQGRRYNEQFF
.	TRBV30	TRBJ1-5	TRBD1	TGTGCCTGGAGTCAGGGACAGGGGGGCCAGCCCCAGCATTTT	CAWSQGQGGQPQHF
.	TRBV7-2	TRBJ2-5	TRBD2	TGTGCCAGCAGCTTAGACACCTTTAAGGGGAGGGCTGAAGAGACCCAGTACTTC	CASSLDTFKGRAEETQYF